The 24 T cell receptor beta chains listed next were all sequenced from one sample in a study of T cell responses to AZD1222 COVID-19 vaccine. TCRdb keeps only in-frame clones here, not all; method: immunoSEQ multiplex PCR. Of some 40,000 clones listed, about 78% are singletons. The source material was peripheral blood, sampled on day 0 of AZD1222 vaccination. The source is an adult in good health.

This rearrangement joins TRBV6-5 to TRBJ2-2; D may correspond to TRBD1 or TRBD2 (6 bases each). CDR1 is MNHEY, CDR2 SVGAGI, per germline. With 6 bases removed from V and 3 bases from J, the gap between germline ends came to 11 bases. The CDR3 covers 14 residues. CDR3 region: CASRRGRYTGELFF. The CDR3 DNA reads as TGTGCCAGCAGACGGGGGCGGTACACCGGGGAGCTGTTTTTT.

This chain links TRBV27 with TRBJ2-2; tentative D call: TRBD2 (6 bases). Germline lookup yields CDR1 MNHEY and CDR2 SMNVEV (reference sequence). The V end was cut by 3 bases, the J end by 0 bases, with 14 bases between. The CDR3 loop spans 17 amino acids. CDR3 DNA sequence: TGTGCCAGCAGTTTTGATAGCGGAGTCACGAACACCGGGGAGCTGTTTTTT. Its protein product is CASSFDSGVTNTGELFF.

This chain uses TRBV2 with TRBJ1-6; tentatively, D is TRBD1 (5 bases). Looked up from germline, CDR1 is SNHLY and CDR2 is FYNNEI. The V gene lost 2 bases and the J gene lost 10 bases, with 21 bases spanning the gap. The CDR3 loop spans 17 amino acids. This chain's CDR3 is CASSEQGLIRGPSPLHF. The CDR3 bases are TGTGCCAGCAGTGAACAGGGCTTGATTAGGGGCCCCTCACCCCTCCACTTT.

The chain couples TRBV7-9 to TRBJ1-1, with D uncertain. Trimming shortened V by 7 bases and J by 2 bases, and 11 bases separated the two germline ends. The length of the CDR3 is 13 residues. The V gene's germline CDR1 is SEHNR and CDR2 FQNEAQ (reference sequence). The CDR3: CASTPWANTEAFF. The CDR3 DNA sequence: TGTGCCAGCACCCCTTGGGCTAACACTGAAGCTTTCTTT.

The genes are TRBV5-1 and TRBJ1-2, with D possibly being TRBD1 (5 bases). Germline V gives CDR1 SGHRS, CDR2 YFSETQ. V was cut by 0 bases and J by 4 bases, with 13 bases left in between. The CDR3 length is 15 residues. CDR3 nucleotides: TGCGCCAGCAGCTTGGAGGCAGGGTACATCTATGGCTACACCTTC. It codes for CASSLEAGYIYGYTF.

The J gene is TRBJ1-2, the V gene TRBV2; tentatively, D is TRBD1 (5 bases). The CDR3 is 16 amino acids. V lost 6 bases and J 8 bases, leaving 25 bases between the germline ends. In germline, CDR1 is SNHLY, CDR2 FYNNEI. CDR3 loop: CASRNPGTSPGAGYTF. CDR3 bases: TGTGCCAGCAGGAACCCGGGGACCTCTCCGGGCGCGGGCTACACCTTC. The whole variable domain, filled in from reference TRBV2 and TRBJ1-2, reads EPEVTQTPSHQVTQMGQEVILRCVPISNHLYFYWYRQILGQKVEFLVSFYNNEISEKSEIFDDQFSVERPDGSNFTLKIRSTKLEDSAMYFCASRNPGTSPGAGYTFGSGTRLTVV.

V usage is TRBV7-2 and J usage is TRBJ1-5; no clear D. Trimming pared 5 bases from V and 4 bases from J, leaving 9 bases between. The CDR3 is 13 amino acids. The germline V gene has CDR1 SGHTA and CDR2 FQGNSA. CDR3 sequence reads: CASSVQENQPQHF. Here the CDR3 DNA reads TGTGCCAGCAGCGTCCAAGAAAATCAGCCCCAGCATTTT.

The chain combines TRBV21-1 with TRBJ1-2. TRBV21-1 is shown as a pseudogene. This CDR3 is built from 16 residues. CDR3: CASSTREKGSDYGYTF. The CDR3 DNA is TGTGCCAGCAGCACCCGGGAGAAGGGTTCCGACTATGGCTACACCTTC.

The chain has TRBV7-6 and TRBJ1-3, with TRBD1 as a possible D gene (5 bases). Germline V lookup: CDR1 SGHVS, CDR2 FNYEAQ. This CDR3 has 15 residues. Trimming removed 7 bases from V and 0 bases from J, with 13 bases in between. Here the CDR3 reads CASTLGTFSGNTIYF. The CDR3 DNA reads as TGTGCCAGCACCTTGGGGACGTTCTCTGGAAACACCATATATTTT.

CDR3 DNA sequence: TGCGCCAGCCGAGAAGACAGCTACTATGGCTACACCTTC. It encodes CASREDSYYGYTF. The rearrangement links TRBV5-1 to TRBJ1-2; possibly TRBD1 for D (5 bases). Germline V gene sequence: CDR1 SGHRS, CDR2 YFSETQ. The CDR3 has 13 residues. Between the trimmed V and J ends, which lost 7 bases and 3 bases, there was a span of 13 bases.

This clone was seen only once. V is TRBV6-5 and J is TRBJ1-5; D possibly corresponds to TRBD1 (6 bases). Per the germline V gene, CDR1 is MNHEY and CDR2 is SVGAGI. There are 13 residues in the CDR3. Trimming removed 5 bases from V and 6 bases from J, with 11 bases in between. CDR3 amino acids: CASSKQGPQPQHF. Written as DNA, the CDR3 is TGTGCCAGCAGTAAACAGGGACCTCAGCCCCAGCATTTT.

CDR3 sequence reads: CASSQGTTGTGGGETQYF. As DNA, the CDR3 is TGTGCCAGCAGCCAAGGGACAACCGGGACAGGGGGCGGCGAGACCCAGTACTTC. The chain combines TRBV14 with TRBJ2-5; TRBD1 matches at 12 bases. CDR1 and CDR2 from the germline V gene are SGHDN and FVKESK. J was trimmed by 5 bases and V by 1 base; bases with no gene match: 11. The CDR3 has 18 amino acids.

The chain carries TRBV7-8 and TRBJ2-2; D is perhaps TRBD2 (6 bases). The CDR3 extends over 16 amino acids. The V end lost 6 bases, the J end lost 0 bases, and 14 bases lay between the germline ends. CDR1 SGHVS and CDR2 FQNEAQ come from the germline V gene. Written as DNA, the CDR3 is TGTGCCAGCAGACCACGGGGGATTACGAACACCGGGGAGCTGTTTTTT. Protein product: CASRPRGITNTGELFF. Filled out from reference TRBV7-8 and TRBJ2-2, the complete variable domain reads GAGVSQSPRYKVAKRGQDVALRCDPISGHVSLFWYQQALGQGPEFLTYFQNEAQLDKSGLPSDRFFAERPEGSVSTLKIQRTQQEDSAVYLCASRPRGITNTGELFFGEGSRLTVL.

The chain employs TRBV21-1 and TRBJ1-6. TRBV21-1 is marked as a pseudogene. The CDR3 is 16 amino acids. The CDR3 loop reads CASPLEEDSYNSPLHF. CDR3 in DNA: TGTGCCAGCCCTCTTGAAGAAGACTCCTATAATTCACCCCTCCACTTT.

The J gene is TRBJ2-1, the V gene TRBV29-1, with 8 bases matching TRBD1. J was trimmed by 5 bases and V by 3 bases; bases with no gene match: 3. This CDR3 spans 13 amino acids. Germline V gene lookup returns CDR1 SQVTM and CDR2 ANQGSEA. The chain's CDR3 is CSVEDREDNEQFF. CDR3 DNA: TGCAGCGTTGAGGACAGGGAGGACAATGAGCAGTTCTTC.

CDR3 nucleotide sequence: TGTGCCAGCACGCTGACAAGATCGGGAAACACCATATATTTT. It specifies CASTLTRSGNTIYF. The V call is TRBV2, the J call TRBJ1-3; D unclear. Germline CDR1 and CDR2: SNHLY and FYNNEI. V gave up 7 bases and J gave up 4 bases, with 14 bases separating them. CDR3 size: 14 residues.

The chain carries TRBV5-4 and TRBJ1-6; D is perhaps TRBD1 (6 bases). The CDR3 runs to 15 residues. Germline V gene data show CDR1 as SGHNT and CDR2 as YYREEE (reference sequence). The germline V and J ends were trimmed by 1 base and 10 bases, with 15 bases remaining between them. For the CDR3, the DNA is TGTGCCAGCAGCTTGAGGGGGGCCGGGGAATCACCCCTCCACTTT. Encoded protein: CASSLRGAGESPLHF.

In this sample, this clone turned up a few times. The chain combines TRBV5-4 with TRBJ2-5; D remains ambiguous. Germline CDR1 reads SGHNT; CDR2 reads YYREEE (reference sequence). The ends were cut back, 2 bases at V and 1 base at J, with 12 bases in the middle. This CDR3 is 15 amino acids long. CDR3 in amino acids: CASSFPTPGQETQYF. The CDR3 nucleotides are TGTGCCAGCAGCTTCCCCACCCCAGGCCAAGAGACCCAGTACTTC.

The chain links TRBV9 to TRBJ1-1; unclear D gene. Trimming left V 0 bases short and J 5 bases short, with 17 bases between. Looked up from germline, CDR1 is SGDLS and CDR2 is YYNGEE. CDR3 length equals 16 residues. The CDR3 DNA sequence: TGTGCCAGCAGCGTAGAAGTCGCCGGGCACAAGACTGAAGCTTTCTTT. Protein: CASSVEVAGHKTEAFF.

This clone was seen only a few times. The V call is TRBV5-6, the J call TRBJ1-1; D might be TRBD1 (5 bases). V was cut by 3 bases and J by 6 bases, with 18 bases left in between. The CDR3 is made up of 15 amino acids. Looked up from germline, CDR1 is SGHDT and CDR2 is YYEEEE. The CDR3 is CASSSSPDGGPEAFF. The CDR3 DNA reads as TGTGCCAGCAGCTCGTCCCCAGACGGGGGACCTGAAGCTTTCTTT.

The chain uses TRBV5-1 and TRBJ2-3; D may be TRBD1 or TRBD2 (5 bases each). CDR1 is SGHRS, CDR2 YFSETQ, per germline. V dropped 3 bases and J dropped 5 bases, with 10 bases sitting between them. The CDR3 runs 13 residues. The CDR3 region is CASSSRDGDTQYF. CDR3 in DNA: TGCGCCAGCAGCTCCCGGGACGGAGATACGCAGTATTTT.

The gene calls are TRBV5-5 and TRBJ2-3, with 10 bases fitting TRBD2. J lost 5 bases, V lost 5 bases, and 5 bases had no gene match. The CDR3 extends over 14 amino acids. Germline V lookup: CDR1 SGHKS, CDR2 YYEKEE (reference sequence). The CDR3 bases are TGTGCCAGCAGTTTACTAGCGGGGTTAGATACGCAGTATTTT. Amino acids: CASSLLAGLDTQYF. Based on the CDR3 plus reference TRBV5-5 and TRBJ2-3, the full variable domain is DAGVTQSPTHLIKTRGQQVTLRCSPISGHKSVSWYQQVLGQGPQFIFQYYEKEERGRGNFPDRFSARQFPNYSSELNVNALLLGDSALYLCASSLLAGLDTQYFGPGTRLTVL.

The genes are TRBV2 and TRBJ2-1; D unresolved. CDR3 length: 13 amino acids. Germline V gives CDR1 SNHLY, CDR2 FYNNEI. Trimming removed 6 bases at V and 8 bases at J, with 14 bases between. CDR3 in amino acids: CASSAEMVHEQFF. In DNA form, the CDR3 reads TGTGCCAGCAGCGCCGAAATGGTGCATGAGCAGTTCTTC.

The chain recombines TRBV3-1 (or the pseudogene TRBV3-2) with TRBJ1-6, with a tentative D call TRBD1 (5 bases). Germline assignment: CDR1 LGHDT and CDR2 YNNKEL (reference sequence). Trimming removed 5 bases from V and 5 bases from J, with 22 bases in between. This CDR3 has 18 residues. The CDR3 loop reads CASSGGVWGSGDNSPLHF. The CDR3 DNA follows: TGTGCCAGCAGCGGAGGGGTTTGGGGGAGTGGGGATAATTCACCCCTCCACTTT.